This is a list of T cell receptor beta chains from one sample in a study of blood T cell repertoires in COVID-19. The protocol was immunoSEQ multiplex PCR, while the TCRdb copy is restricted to in-frame clones and leaves out a portion. The sample lists 90,000 to 130,000 clones; approximately 80% were seen once. The sample comprised peripheral blood. The receptors here all came from an older woman with acute or convalescent COVID-19. The CDR3 runs from the conserved cysteine through the conserved F or W.

cdr3_aa v_call
CASSPDIEQFF TRBV6-5
CASSQGTGGSTDTQYF TRBV4-2
CASSRDSSYNSPLHF TRBV11-3
CASSRDRTSDEQYF TRBV18
CASRVPSGYEQYF TRBV28
CATSPGGVGTGELFF TRBV15
CASSSVMSGSMDEQFF TRBV11-2
CASSYPSFPEDEQFF TRBV5-6
CASSPRGAESNQPQHF TRBV27
CASSLQGGYTDTQYF TRBV11-2
CATSDPGRGYTQYF TRBV24-1
CASRPGATNQPQHF TRBV6-6
CASSFSRPSGRNEQFF TRBV7-3
CASTKTATNEKLFF TRBV5-8
CASSQELPSGRPYNEQFF TRBV3-1/TRBV3-2
CASQQGGISGNTIYF TRBV28
CASSIGTATNEKLFF TRBV19
CASSPGQSPTEAFF TRBV19
CASRVYLGAGGKNNEQFF TRBV28
CASSRLRANSPLHF TRBV5-8
CASSLAGRWTDTQYF TRBV27
CASTSESPALNSPLHF TRBV2
CASTAGTSGDNEQFF TRBV10-1
CAWNLIGGSTDTQYF TRBV30
CASSQGWESSYEQYF TRBV4-1
CASSLANGEWETQYF TRBV7-8
CASSRTGGDNYGYTF TRBV5-1
CASSFIGGVGEKLFF TRBV5-1
CAWSALSNYGYTF TRBV30